The clone carrying this T cell receptor (beta chain) was observed many times. CDR3 length equals 15 residues. With 4 bases removed from V and 6 bases from J, the gap between germline ends came to 16 bases. Germline-derived CDR1 and CDR2 are MNHEY and SVGAGI. The cDNA was generated by 5'RACE with 10-nucleotide random UMIs. MiXCR was run by TCRdb on the 5' RACE reads, yielding one entry per CDR3 protein. The data show roughly 30,000 distinct CDR3 sequences, with approximately 5.2% seen just once and around 2% held by the top ten. The data are from a study of neurological immune-mediated disorders. Healthy control participants comprised blood bank volunteers in Maryland, USA.

The sample taken for sequencing was CD4+ T cells from blood. This chain links TRBV6-5 with TRBJ2-1; perhaps TRBD1 as D (5 bases). The receptor was isolated from a woman in her 50s in good health. CDR3 DNA: TGTGCCAGCAGTTCCCGTAGCAAGCAGGGCAATGAGCAGTTCTTC. As protein: CASSSRSKQGNEQFF.